This T cell receptor (beta chain) was observed in a study of blood T cell repertoires in COVID-19 (dated by TCRdb to 2018 to 2020). About the full investigation: The collaborator samples originated in the United States, Italy and Spain and spanned the acute and convalescent phases of COVID-19. The dataset comprised deeply sampled blood TCRbeta repertoires from subjects exposed to, actively infected with, or recovered from COVID-19. The prospective study material was composed of cDNA or gDNA derived from T cells, B-cell-depleted T cells, or PBMCs. HLA class I and class II types, where available, came from metadata supplied by the sample provider rather than from assay-based typing. Nearly every sample came with metadata listing a de-identified subject ID, COVID-19 status, age in years and sex. The repertoires were released in a freely available public database meant as a resource for research on the immune response to SARS-CoV-2. Samples came from the ongoing ImmuneRACE study (first 160 participants) plus 1,254 subjects from 6 global collaborators. What the study reported, not specific to this receptor: The amount of clinical and demographic metadata varied by source and participant and was provided uncurated.

One collaborating source in Seattle enrolled patients while the patients were actively infected and followed the patients over time throughout the course of disease. The collaborating institutions used their own protocols to collect whole blood in K2EDTA tubes. For TCRbeta analysis, collaborators shipped samples as frozen whole blood, isolated PBMCs, or DNA extracted from either of those sample types. As to this clone: Which antigen it targets is not known. Base qualities are not at hand, and no much larger clone is one base apart.

The immunoSEQ Assay, a bias-controlled multiplex PCR, was used to amplify TCRbeta CDR3 regions from genomic DNA. The authors processed their data as follows. Within the assay, amplification of reference gene primers was used to estimate how many nucleated cells each sample contained. Sequence reads were collapsed and filtered to measure the absolute abundance of every unique TCRbeta CDR3 rearrangement. For each sample, productive Simpson clonality was calculated as the square root of Simpson's diversity index over productive rearrangements. Not all clones reach the TCRdb copy of this immuneACCESS table, which keeps in-frame sequences only. Checked studies attribute under half of the gap to unresolved V genes and leave the rest unexplained. The V and J calls and clone size are taken from that table; D and trimming were inferred from the DNA. For this sample there are 150,000 to 200,000 clones; roughly 81% appear just once. Roughly 11% of the sample is taken by the ten largest.

CDR1 and CDR2 are read off the germline V gene as SQVTM and ANQGSEA. The CDR3 spans 12 residues, from the cysteine through the phenylalanine. Here the CDR3 DNA is all that survives: 36 bases in frame from base 1. V loses 7 bases at its end and J loses 3 bases; junction bases beyond the gene matches: 5. This TCR was sampled from a woman in her thirties or forties with COVID-19, enrolled during active disease. Source material: peripheral blood. Recombination linked TRBV29-1 to TRBJ1-1, and TRBD1 matches 7 of the central bases. CDR3 region: CSARQGDTEAFF. DNA sequence: TGCAGCGCTCGACAGGGAGACACTGAAGCTTTCTTT.